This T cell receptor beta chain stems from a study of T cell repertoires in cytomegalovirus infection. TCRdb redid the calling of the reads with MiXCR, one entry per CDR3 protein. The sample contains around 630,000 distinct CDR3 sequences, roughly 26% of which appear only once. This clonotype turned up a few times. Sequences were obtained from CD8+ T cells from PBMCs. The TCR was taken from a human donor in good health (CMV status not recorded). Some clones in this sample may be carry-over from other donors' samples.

For the CDR3, the DNA is TGTGCCACCAGTGAGCGCGGAGATACGCAGTATTTT. Residues: CATSERGDTQYF. The chain employs TRBV24-1 and TRBJ2-3; no clear D gene. V shed 4 bases and J shed 5 bases, with 6 bases lying between them. Germline V lookup: CDR1 KGHDR, CDR2 SFDVKD. The CDR3 consists of 12 residues.